These T cell receptor beta chains were read from a single sample in a study of CD4+ T cells in melanoma. Clones were sequenced by immunoSEQ multiplex PCR, and TCRdb holds only the in-frame ones, with some missing. The table has roughly 120,000 clones, about 90% seen once. The sample was peripheral blood. These receptors were obtained from a human donor with melanoma. Each CDR3 is given with its conserved first and last residue. A D gene is named only where the DNA matches it firmly. The listing skips clone size in some rows; elsewhere it reads once, few, many or a size class.

j_call: TRBJ2-3; v_call: TRBV6-5; clone_size: .; d_call: TRBD2; cdr3_aa: CASSYSSGTVTDTQYF; cdr3_nt: TGTGCCAGCAGTTACTCTAGCGGGACCGTTACAGATACGCAGTATTTT
j_call: TRBJ2-1; v_call: TRBV29-1; clone_size: .; d_call: .; cdr3_aa: CSVGEGGPDNEQFF; cdr3_nt: TGCAGCGTTGGTGAGGGCGGGCCGGACAATGAGCAGTTCTTC
j_call: TRBJ2-5; v_call: TRBV9; clone_size: .; d_call: TRBD2; cdr3_aa: CASSVRGGQETQYF; cdr3_nt: TGTGCCAGCAGCGTGCGGGGGGGCCAAGAGACCCAGTACTTC
j_call: TRBJ1-4; v_call: TRBV6-5; clone_size: .; d_call: TRBD1; cdr3_aa: CASSYSLGTGSEKLFF; cdr3_nt: TGTGCCAGCAGTTACTCGCTCGGGACAGGGAGTGAAAAACTGTTTTTT
j_call: TRBJ2-3; v_call: TRBV7-9; clone_size: .; d_call: .; cdr3_aa: CASSLEQSDTQYF; cdr3_nt: TGTGCCAGCAGCTTAGAACAGTCAGATACGCAGTATTTT
j_call: TRBJ2-3; v_call: TRBV7-2; clone_size: few; d_call: TRBD2; cdr3_aa: CASSLVASGTGWGDTQYF; cdr3_nt: TGTGCCAGCAGCTTAGTGGCTAGCGGGACCGGTTGGGGAGATACGCAGTATTTT
j_call: TRBJ1-2; v_call: TRBV7-2; clone_size: .; d_call: TRBD1; cdr3_aa: CASSPGTVNYGYTF; cdr3_nt: TGTGCCAGCAGCCCCGGGACAGTAAACTATGGCTACACCTTC
j_call: TRBJ2-2; v_call: TRBV19; clone_size: .; d_call: TRBD2; cdr3_aa: CASSRARTSGNPGELFF; cdr3_nt: TGTGCCAGTAGTAGGGCCCGGACTAGCGGGAACCCCGGGGAGCTGTTTTTT
j_call: TRBJ2-5; v_call: TRBV11-2; clone_size: .; d_call: .; cdr3_aa: CASSFRGWQLQETQYF; cdr3_nt: TGTGCCAGCAGCTTTCGTGGTTGGCAGCTCCAAGAGACCCAGTACTTC
j_call: TRBJ2-3; v_call: TRBV5-4; clone_size: .; d_call: TRBD2; cdr3_aa: CASSKGLAGVDTQYF; cdr3_nt: TGTGCCAGCAGCAAAGGACTAGCGGGAGTGGATACGCAGTATTTT
j_call: TRBJ1-6; v_call: TRBV18; clone_size: .; d_call: .; cdr3_aa: CASSPTFDEESPLHF; cdr3_nt: TGTGCCAGCTCACCGACCTTCGATGAGGAGTCACCCCTCCACTTT
j_call: TRBJ2-3; v_call: TRBV5-7; clone_size: .; d_call: TRBD2; cdr3_aa: CGSNAASGRTSTDTQYF; cdr3_nt: TGTGGAAGCAACGCGGCTAGCGGGAGGACTTCGACAGATACGCAGTATTTT
j_call: TRBJ2-3; v_call: TRBV5-1; clone_size: .; d_call: TRBD1; cdr3_aa: CASAARRGQGITDTQYF; cdr3_nt: TGCGCCAGCGCAGCTAGGAGGGGACAGGGGATCACAGATACGCAGTATTTT
j_call: TRBJ2-7; v_call: TRBV25-1; clone_size: .; d_call: TRBD2; cdr3_aa: CASSALGAGGGSYEQYF; cdr3_nt: TGTGCCAGCAGCGCCTTAGGGGCGGGAGGTGGATCCTACGAGCAGTACTTC
j_call: TRBJ2-1; v_call: TRBV7-7; clone_size: .; d_call: TRBD1; cdr3_aa: CASSLGQGAYNEQFF; cdr3_nt: TGTGCCAGCAGCTTAGGCCAGGGGGCCTACAATGAGCAGTTCTTC
j_call: TRBJ2-2; v_call: TRBV28; clone_size: .; d_call: TRBD2; cdr3_aa: CASSPMRGIAGAGELFF; cdr3_nt: TGTGCCAGCAGTCCAATGCGTGGGATAGCGGGAGCCGGGGAGCTGTTTTTT
j_call: TRBJ2-2; v_call: TRBV19; clone_size: .; d_call: TRBD1; cdr3_aa: CASSSGTVNTGELFF; cdr3_nt: TGTGCCAGTAGTTCTGGGACAGTCAACACCGGGGAGCTGTTTTTT
j_call: TRBJ2-1; v_call: TRBV6-5; clone_size: .; d_call: .; cdr3_aa: CASSYSRRADEQFF; cdr3_nt: TGTGCCAGCAGTTACTCGCGCAGGGCCGATGAGCAGTTCTTC
j_call: TRBJ1-1; v_call: TRBV4-2; clone_size: once; d_call: .; cdr3_aa: CASSLRENTEAFF; cdr3_nt: TGTGCCAGCAGCCTCAGGGAGAACACTGAAGCTTTCTTT
j_call: TRBJ2-7; v_call: TRBV6-6; clone_size: .; d_call: TRBD1; cdr3_aa: CASSYRTGDYEQYF; cdr3_nt: TGTGCCAGCAGTTACAGGACAGGGGACTACGAGCAGTACTTC
j_call: TRBJ2-3; v_call: TRBV5-1; clone_size: .; d_call: TRBD1; cdr3_aa: CASSRTGATDTQYF; cdr3_nt: TGCGCCAGCAGCAGGACAGGGGCCACAGATACGCAGTATTTT
j_call: TRBJ2-7; v_call: TRBV6-1; clone_size: .; d_call: TRBD1; cdr3_aa: CASRDRGLREQYF; cdr3_nt: TGTGCCAGCAGGGACAGGGGTCTTCGCGAGCAGTACTTC